This T cell receptor (beta chain) emerged from a study of PD-L1 blockade in urothelial cancer. Background on the study: Between 0 and 3 chemotherapy regimens preceded treatment for each patient. Study results and caveats: Where pretreatment blood TCR clonality fell below the median, better survival was predicted.

The CDR3 is 15 residues long. In germline, CDR1 is LNHDA, CDR2 SQIVND (reference sequence). V lost 4 bases and J lost 3; bases outside the gene matches: 7. Concerning this clone: The target antigen is unknown.

Every PCR got spiked synthetic TCR analog templates. Sequencing was performed with immunoSEQ multiplex PCR; in TCRdb, only in-frame clones are kept and a portion is missing. The table records about 50,000 clones, 60% to 80% of them present only once. This specimen consisted of PBMCs, obtained around atezolizumab (anti-PD-L1) treatment. This TCR was recovered from a man aged 65 to 85 with urothelial cancer. The gene calls are TRBV19 and TRBJ1-1, with TRBD1 identical over 8 bases. CDR3 loop: CASSRSTGAYTEAFF. Written as DNA, the CDR3 is TGTGCCAGTAGTAGGTCGACAGGGGCGTACACTGAAGCTTTCTTT.